This T cell receptor beta chain was identified during a study of post-analysis software for immune sequencing data. Study context: The study covered relapsing-remitting, secondary progressive and progressive-relapsing courses of multiple sclerosis.

Prepared TCR beta cDNA libraries contained unique molecular identifiers. TCRdb itself ran the PCR reads through MiXCR, one entry per CDR3 protein. The table lists about 400,000 distinct CDR3 sequences, about a third of them singletons. The sample was blood. The sequence was collected from a girl aged 5 to 17 with multiple sclerosis.

The CDR3 DNA reads as TGCGCCAGCAGCTTGGAACAGGGGGCGTTCGGCTACACCTTC. It is translated as CASSLEQGAFGYTF. The chain carries TRBV5-1 and TRBJ1-2; 9 nucleotides line up with TRBD1. The germline CDR1 and CDR2 sequences are SGHRS and YFSETQ. J lost 8 bases, V lost 0 bases, and 5 bases had no gene match. There are 14 residues in the CDR3.